This TCR beta chain was observed in a study of cytomegalovirus exposure and HLA in healthy donors. In germline, CDR1 is MGHDK, CDR2 SYGVNS. The CDR3 is 15 amino acids. In the PCR, 60 Vbeta and 13 Jbeta primers were used. Here immunoSEQ multiplex PCR was the method, and the copy in TCRdb shows in-frame clones only, minus some. The sample contains some 250,000 clones, roughly 82% of which appear only once. V gene TRBV25-1 combines with J gene TRBJ2-5; TRBD1 matches at 8 bases. The end of the DNA aligns better with TRBJ2-7, so the J call may be wrong. Sequencing was carried out using PBMCs. The source is a woman in her forties in good health and CMV-seropositive. DNA of the CDR3: TGTGCCAGCAGTGCCCTGGGGACAGGAACCTACGAGCAGTACTTC. The encoded protein is CASSALGTGTYEQYF.